This entry lists 20 T cell receptor beta chains sequenced from one sample in a study of cytomegalovirus exposure and HLA in healthy donors. The primer mix had 60 Vbeta and 13 Jbeta primers. Libraries were prepared by immunoSEQ multiplex PCR; TCRdb keeps only in-frame clonotypes and omits some of them. The repertoire holds 180,000 or so clones, about 77% seen once, with 2% to 2.5% in the top ten. Sequencing input: PBMCs. The receptor set was obtained from a woman in her twenties or thirties in good health and CMV-seropositive.

V usage is TRBV11-3 and J usage is TRBJ2-7, with 8 bases identical to TRBD2. From germline, CDR1 is SGHNT and CDR2 YENEEA. The CDR3 sequence is 14 residues long. Germline trimming cut 8 bases from V and 2 bases from J; bases unmatched to any gene: 8. The CDR3 is CASSSGGGPYEQYF. The DNA of the CDR3 is TGTGCCAGCTCCTCCGGGGGGGGTCCCTACGAGCAGTACTTC.

The chain uses TRBV9 and TRBJ2-2; D gene ambiguous. Trimming stripped 3 bases from V and 7 bases from J, with 13 bases between. The CDR3 totals 14 residues. Germline V lookup: CDR1 SGDLS, CDR2 YYNGEE. The CDR3 DNA reads TGTGCCAGCAGCGCCAACTCGAGGAGCGGGGAGCTGTTTTTT. The encoded protein is CASSANSRSGELFF.

The V gene is TRBV5-4, the J gene TRBJ2-3; 8 bases are a match to TRBD2. Per germline, CDR1 SGHNT and CDR2 YYREEE (reference sequence). V gave up 3 bases and J gave up 5 bases; unmatched junction bases: 8. The CDR3 consists of 15 residues. The CDR3 DNA sequence: TGTGCCAGCAGCTCGGACGGGGGGGCCCAAGATACGCAGTATTTT. It yields the protein CASSSDGGAQDTQYF.

V is TRBV5-5 and J is TRBJ1-6; D is ambiguous. Deletions cut 4 bases from V and 5 bases from J, with 7 bases between. Germline CDR1 is SGHKS and CDR2 is YYEKEE (reference sequence). The CDR3 loop spans 13 amino acids. CDR3 amino acids: CASSEQHNSPLHF. DNA of the CDR3: TGTGCCAGCAGCGAACAGCATAATTCACCCCTCCACTTT.

V and J are TRBV5-1 and TRBJ2-2; D may be TRBD1 (5 bases). V lost 3 bases and J 0 bases, leaving 21 bases between the germline ends. The length of the CDR3 is 19 residues. The germline V gene has CDR1 SGHRS and CDR2 YFSETQ. CDR3 in DNA: TGCGCCAGCAGCTGGGCCCGATACAGGAGTTTTGCGAACACCGGGGAGCTGTTTTTT. It encodes CASSWARYRSFANTGELFF.

This sequence joins TRBV27 and TRBJ1-6; D ambiguous. Trimming removed 4 bases from V and 9 bases from J, with 16 bases in between. Germline loops: CDR1 MNHEY, CDR2 SMNVEV (reference sequence). CDR3 size: 15 residues. The CDR3 spells CASSYKWSVPSPLHF. CDR3 nucleotide sequence: TGTGCCAGCAGTTATAAGTGGTCAGTACCTTCACCCCTCCACTTT.

V gene TRBV4-1 combines with J gene TRBJ2-1, with 11 bases that match TRBD1. The CDR3 spans 16 residues. With 3 bases clipped from V and 4 bases from J, the junction kept 5 bases outside the gene matches. Germline CDR1 and CDR2: MGHRA and YSYEKL. DNA for the CDR3: TGCGCCAGCAGCCACGATGGACAGGGGGCATACAATGAGCAGTTCTTC. Its translation: CASSHDGQGAYNEQFF.

The chain is built from TRBV28 and TRBJ2-7; 7 nucleotides match TRBD1. The CDR3 is 13 residues long. Germline-derived CDR1 and CDR2 are MDHEN and SYDVKM. The V gene end was trimmed by 6 bases and the J gene end by 2 bases; junction bases not matched to a gene: 4. DNA of the CDR3: TGTGCCAGCAGAGAGACAGGGACCTACGAGCAGTACTTC. This translates into CASRETGTYEQYF.

The V and J genes are TRBV12-5 and TRBJ2-2; D not resolved. Germline CDR1 LGHNT, CDR2 FRNRAP. This CDR3 has 13 residues. V was shortened by 1 base and J by 5 bases, with 5 bases between the two germline ends. The CDR3 coding sequence is TGTGCTAGTGGTTTGGATCGGACCGGGGAGCTGTTTTTT. It specifies CASGLDRTGELFF.

J is TRBJ2-1 and V is TRBV5-4; D possibly corresponds to TRBD2 (5 bases). Germline V gives CDR1 SGHNT, CDR2 YYREEE (reference sequence). The CDR3 totals 16 residues. Trimming took 0 bases from V and 3 from J, leaving 13 bases between them. In nucleotides, the CDR3 is TGTGCCAGCAGCTTGGAACGGGGTTCGTTCTACAATGAGCAGTTCTTC. It codes for CASSLERGSFYNEQFF.

Worth noting for this clone: The junction does not match germline at one end; this may be a read error. Distinct nucleotide sequences in the sample also encode this CDR3. The chain is built from TRBV5-1 and TRBJ1-5, with 7 nucleotides matching TRBD1. The CDR3 is 15 residues long. Germline loops: CDR1 SGHRS, CDR2 YFSETQ. The CDR3 is CASRLGQGENQPQHF. CDR3 DNA sequence: TGCGCCAGCAGATTAGGGCAGGGGGAGAATCAGCCCCAGCATTTC.

This clone was recorded only once. V and J are TRBV29-1 and TRBJ1-2; tentative D call: TRBD1 (5 bases). Germline CDR1 SQVTM, CDR2 ANQGSEA. The CDR3 covers 12 residues. Trimming took off 7 bases at V and 1 base at J, with 10 bases between the two ends. Here the CDR3 DNA reads TGCAGCGCTGGGGCAGATAACTATGGCTACACCTTC. This sequence encodes CSAGADNYGYTF.

The chain is built from TRBV5-4 and TRBJ2-5; 9 nucleotides match TRBD2. CDR1 and CDR2 (germline): SGHNT, YYREEE (reference sequence). J was trimmed by 3 bases and V by 2 bases; bases with no gene match: 2. The length of the CDR3 is 14 residues. CDR3: CASSFPSGEETQYF. CDR3 DNA sequence: TGTGCCAGCAGCTTTCCTAGCGGGGAAGAGACCCAGTACTTC.

The chain employs TRBV7-3 and TRBJ2-6; D is uncertain. The CDR3 has 16 amino acids. Germline V gene data show CDR1 as SGHTA and CDR2 as FQGTGA. Trimming shortened V by 6 bases and J by 0 bases, and 12 bases separated the two germline ends. CDR3 coding DNA: TGTGCCAGCAGTGAAGCGTGGAACTCTGGGGCCAACGTCCTGACTTTC. It specifies CASSEAWNSGANVLTF.

This clone appeared a few times. This sequence joins TRBV30 and TRBJ1-5; D not resolved. The germline CDR1 and CDR2 sequences are GTSNPN and SVGIG (reference sequence). Trimming left V 1 base short and J 2 bases short, with 12 bases between. The CDR3 length is 15 residues. The CDR3 sequence is CAWSGRAGGNQPQHF. For the CDR3, the DNA is TGTGCCTGGAGTGGGAGGGCAGGAGGCAATCAGCCCCAGCATTTT. The variable domain in full, with the rest retrieved from reference TRBV30 and TRBJ1-5, is SQTIHQWPATLVQPVGSPLSLECTVEGTSNPNLYWYRQAAGRGLQLLFYSVGIGQISSEVPQNLSASRPQDRQFILSSKKLLLSDSGFYLCAWSGRAGGNQPQHFGDGTRLSIL.

V is TRBV5-1 and J is TRBJ1-2, with 12 bases matching TRBD1. Germline V gives CDR1 SGHRS, CDR2 YFSETQ. The CDR3 is 15 residues long. V dropped 3 bases and J dropped 7; count of bases not matched to a gene: 7. The CDR3: CASSSSGTGGSGYTF. CDR3 coding DNA: TGCGCCAGCAGCTCGTCCGGGACAGGGGGCTCTGGCTACACCTTC.

The chain has TRBV7-8 and TRBJ2-3, with 10 positions matching TRBD2. V shed 5 bases and J 2 bases; nucleotides not matched to a gene: 7. CDR3 length: 16 amino acids. The germline V gene has CDR1 SGHVS and CDR2 FQNEAQ. The CDR3 DNA reads as TGTGCCAGCAGCCCGCTAGCGGGGGCCTCCACAGATACGCAGTATTTT. Residues: CASSPLAGASTDTQYF. Filled out from reference TRBV7-8 and TRBJ2-3, the complete variable domain reads GAGVSQSPRYKVAKRGQDVALRCDPISGHVSLFWYQQALGQGPEFLTYFQNEAQLDKSGLPSDRFFAERPEGSVSTLKIQRTQQEDSAVYLCASSPLAGASTDTQYFGPGTRLTVL.

The chain recombines TRBV30 with TRBJ2-7, with D possibly TRBD1 on 5 matching bases. CDR3 length equals 13 residues. Germline loops: CDR1 GTSNPN, CDR2 SVGIG (reference sequence). The V gene lost 0 bases and the J gene lost 5 bases, with 11 bases spanning the gap. This CDR3 reads CAWSVRVRDEQYF. CDR3 coding DNA: TGTGCCTGGAGTGTACGGGTCAGGGACGAGCAGTACTTC. The full variable domain, rest sourced from reference TRBV30 and TRBJ2-7, is SQTIHQWPATLVQPVGSPLSLECTVEGTSNPNLYWYRQAAGRGLQLLFYSVGIGQISSEVPQNLSASRPQDRQFILSSKKLLLSDSGFYLCAWSVRVRDEQYFGPGTRLTVT.

This clone was observed a few times. The V and J genes are TRBV18 and TRBJ1-5, with 9 bases that match TRBD1. After removal of 5 bases from V and 6 bases from J, the junction contained 11 bases not matched to a gene. Germline V gene sequence: CDR1 KGHSH, CDR2 LQKENI. The CDR3 runs 16 residues. CDR3 DNA: TGTGCCAGCTCATCGGCCCTCGGGACAGGGAGTCAGCCCCAGCATTTT. Its protein is CASSSALGTGSQPQHF.

V is TRBV5-6 and J is TRBJ1-6; D unresolved. From germline, CDR1 is SGHDT and CDR2 YYEEEE. The CDR3 totals 14 residues. V lost 2 bases to trimming and J lost 7 bases, with 10 bases between them. The CDR3 region is CASSFGDQNSPLHF. The CDR3 DNA follows: TGTGCCAGCAGCTTCGGGGATCAGAATTCACCCCTCCACTTT. Full variable domain (remainder filled in from reference TRBV5-6 and TRBJ1-6): DAGVTQSPTHLIKTRGQQVTLRCSPKSGHDTVSWYQQALGQGPQFIFQYYEEEERQRGNFPDRFSGHQFPNYSSELNVNALLLGDSALYLCASSFGDQNSPLHFGNGTRLTVT.